The 18 T cell receptor beta chains presented below share a single source sample, sequenced in a study of CD8+ T cells in alopecia areata. The sequencing template was cDNA reverse transcribed from extracted RNA. Clones were read by immunoSEQ multiplex PCR, and TCRdb kept only the in-frame ones, dropping some. The sample records around 250,000 clones, roughly 69% being singletons. Sequencing used CD4+ T cells sorted from blood, obtained at week 0. Receptors were obtained from a human donor with alopecia areata.

V usage is TRBV2 and J usage is TRBJ2-7, with D possibly called TRBD1 or TRBD2 (7 bases each). This CDR3 has 14 amino acids. Trimming stripped 11 bases from V and 6 bases from J, with 23 bases between. Germline values: CDR1 SNHLY, CDR2 FYNNEI. DNA of the CDR3: TGTGCCTACCAGGGGGGACGGACTAGTGGCGAGCAGTACTTC. Its protein is CAYQGGRTSGEQYF.

This rearrangement joins TRBV4-1 to TRBJ1-6; the match to TRBD1 covers 10 bases. CDR3 length equals 14 residues. V dropped 4 bases and J dropped 9; count of bases not matched to a gene: 3. CDR1 and CDR2 from the germline V gene are MGHRA and YSYEKL. The DNA of the CDR3 is TGCGCCAGCAGCCGACAGGGGGCTGGTTCACCCCTCCACTTT. This translates into CASSRQGAGSPLHF.

There are a few counts of this clone. The rearrangement joins TRBV6-6 to TRBJ2-4; 10 bases match TRBD2. Germline V gene data show CDR1 as MNHNY and CDR2 as SVGAGI (reference sequence). The junction had 2 bases not matched to a gene; V was cut back by 0 bases and J by 6 bases. This CDR3 comprises 15 residues. CDR3 nucleotides: TGTGCCAGCAGTTACTCCCTAGCGGGGGCAAACATTCAGTACTTC. Translating gives CASSYSLAGANIQYF.

The chain employs TRBV4-1 and TRBJ1-1; D is unclear. Trimming shortened V by 0 bases and J by 3 bases, and 8 bases separated the two germline ends. The CDR3 contains 14 residues. Looked up from germline, CDR1 is MGHRA and CDR2 is YSYEKL. This chain's CDR3 is CASSQEFPYTEAFF. For the CDR3, the DNA is TGCGCCAGCAGCCAAGAATTCCCTTACACTGAAGCTTTCTTT.

The chain is built from TRBV11-2 and TRBJ2-5; tentative D call: TRBD1 (5 bases). Germline CDR1 and CDR2: SGHAT and FQNNGV. V was pared by 4 bases and J by 7 bases, with 16 bases between. This CDR3 is 14 amino acids long. This chain's CDR3 is CASSWGRAGRTQYF. DNA for the CDR3: TGTGCCAGCAGCTGGGGCCGGGCCGGGCGGACCCAGTACTTC.

The rearrangement joins TRBV27 to TRBJ1-2, with D tentatively TRBD1 (6 bases). Germline V gene sequence: CDR1 MNHEY, CDR2 SMNVEV (reference sequence). The CDR3 consists of 13 residues. Trimming removed 3 bases from V and 7 bases from J, with 12 bases in between. The DNA of the CDR3 is TGTGCCAGCAGTTTTTTACAGGGCGGTGGCTACACCTTC. Amino acid sequence: CASSFLQGGGYTF.

The chain combines TRBV7-6 with TRBJ2-5; 8 bases match TRBD1. V lost 5 bases to trimming and J lost 1 base; unmatched junction nucleotides: 9. This CDR3 region has 16 residues. Germline V gene sequence: CDR1 SGHVS, CDR2 FNYEAQ. The CDR3 region has the DNA TGTGCCAGCAGCGCGCGACAGGGGCACGTCCAAGAGACCCAGTACTTC. This translates into CASSARQGHVQETQYF.

The gene calls are TRBV30 and TRBJ2-7; possible D gene TRBD1, 7 bases. Per germline, CDR1 GTSNPN and CDR2 SVGIG (reference sequence). Trimming shortened V by 2 bases and J by 9 bases, and 17 bases separated the two germline ends. The length of the CDR3 is 13 residues. CDR3 sequence: CAWSPYRQGGQYF. For the CDR3, the DNA is TGTGCCTGGAGTCCGTACCGACAGGGAGGGCAGTACTTC.

This chain joins TRBV4-2 and TRBJ2-1, with TRBD2 identical over 12 bases. CDR1 is LGHNA and CDR2 is YNFKEQ in the germline V gene. V dropped 4 bases and J dropped 7; count of bases not matched to a gene: 8. This CDR3 is 16 amino acids long. CDR3 in amino acids: CASSLQTSGGRNEQFF. The CDR3 coding sequence is TGTGCCAGCAGCCTCCAAACTAGCGGGGGGAGGAATGAGCAGTTCTTC.

V is TRBV20-1 and J is TRBJ1-2, with D unclear. The germline V gene has CDR1 DFQATT and CDR2 SNEGSKA (reference sequence). This CDR3 contains 11 residues. V shed 6 bases and J shed 4 bases, with 9 bases lying between them. In DNA, the CDR3 is TGCAGTGCAATGACGGCCTATGGCTACACCTTC. This translates into CSAMTAYGYTF.

The chain has TRBV30 and TRBJ1-1, with 8 bases that match TRBD1. The CDR3 length is 15 residues. In germline, CDR1 is GTSNPN, CDR2 SVGIG (reference sequence). V shed 1 base and J 6 bases; nucleotides not matched to a gene: 10. The CDR3 DNA is TGTGCCTGGAGTGGGAATGACAGGGGACTTGCTGAAGCTTTCTTT. Protein sequence: CAWSGNDRGLAEAFF. Variable domain in full (rest from reference TRBV30 and TRBJ1-1): SQTIHQWPATLVQPVGSPLSLECTVEGTSNPNLYWYRQAAGRGLQLLFYSVGIGQISSEVPQNLSASRPQDRQFILSSKKLLLSDSGFYLCAWSGNDRGLAEAFFGQGTRLTVV.

V usage is TRBV9 and J usage is TRBJ2-3; the D gene could be TRBD1 or TRBD2 (6 bases each). V was shortened by 0 bases and J by 1 base, with 12 bases between the two germline ends. From germline, CDR1 is SGDLS and CDR2 YYNGEE. The CDR3 covers 16 residues. Here the CDR3 DNA reads TGTGCCAGCAGCGTAGTAGGGGGGTCCGGCACAGATACGCAGTATTTT. This codes for CASSVVGGSGTDTQYF.

The genes are TRBV5-1 and TRBJ2-3; tentative D call: TRBD2 (6 bases). The CDR3 loop spans 15 amino acids. The germline V and J ends were trimmed by 0 bases and 1 base, with 9 bases remaining between them. Germline V gives CDR1 SGHRS, CDR2 YFSETQ. For the CDR3, the DNA is TGCGCCAGCAGCTTGGATGGCGGGGGCACAGATACGCAGTATTTT. It encodes CASSLDGGGTDTQYF.

This clone was counted once. The CDR3 reads CATSRFVRTGTNEKLFF. CDR3 nucleotides: TGTGCCACCAGCAGATTCGTTCGGACAGGGACTAATGAAAAACTGTTTTTT. The rearrangement joins TRBV15 to TRBJ1-4; 8 bases map to TRBD1. Germline V CDR1 and CDR2: LNHNV, YYDKDF (reference sequence). The V and J ends lost 2 bases and 2 bases, in that order; junction bases with no gene match: 7. CDR3 length: 17 amino acids.

This sequence joins TRBV9 and TRBJ2-3; D is unresolved. The CDR3 extends over 13 amino acids. Germline CDR1 reads SGDLS; CDR2 reads YYNGEE. V dropped 3 bases and J dropped 0 bases, with 5 bases sitting between them. The CDR3 DNA sequence: TGTGCCAGCAGCGCGGACAGCACAGATACGCAGTATTTT. As protein: CASSADSTDTQYF.

The chain carries TRBV30 and TRBJ2-5; 13 bases agree with TRBD2. The CDR3 runs 17 residues. Germline V gene data show CDR1 as GTSNPN and CDR2 as SVGIG (reference sequence). Trimming cost V 2 bases and J 5 bases; bases outside gene matches: 11. This chain's CDR3 is CAWSRTSGGAPLETQYF. The CDR3 nucleotides are TGTGCCTGGAGTAGAACTAGCGGGGGGGCCCCGTTGGAGACCCAGTACTTC.

Note on this clone: This sample includes further DNA sequences coding for the same CDR3. This rearrangement joins TRBV7-2 to TRBJ1-1; a weak D match, TRBD1 (5 bases). CDR1 is SGHTA and CDR2 is FQGNSA in the germline V gene. The V end lost 4 bases, the J end lost 1 base, and 7 bases lay between the germline ends. This CDR3 has 13 amino acids. The CDR3 sequence: CASSSDRNTEAFF. The CDR3 DNA reads TGTGCCAGCAGCTCCGACAGGAACACTGAAGCTTTCTTT.

The gene calls are TRBV19 and TRBJ2-1; D is uncertain. The germline V and J ends were trimmed by 1 base and 2 bases, with 3 bases remaining between them. Germline V gene sequence: CDR1 LNHDA, CDR2 SQIVND (reference sequence). The CDR3 length is 13 residues. CDR3 residues: CASSIAPYNEQFF. CDR3 bases: TGTGCCAGTAGTATAGCCCCCTACAATGAGCAGTTCTTC.